These 16 T cell receptor beta chains share one sample of origin, sequenced in a study of patients and donors after allogeneic stem cell transplantation. TCRdb ran MiXCR on the RT-PCR reads and lists one entry per CDR3 protein. Of 30,000 to 35,000 distinct CDR3 sequences in the sample, 6.8% were seen once. Sequencing was done on a sample of blood, either unsorted or a sorted T cell fraction (not recorded which). These receptors originate from a human donor who was either an allogeneic HSCT recipient or a stem cell or donor lymphocyte infusion donor (not recorded which). It is not recorded whose cells these are; they may come from a transplant donor.

This clonotype came up many times. The genes are TRBV18 and TRBJ2-3; no reliable D call. CDR1 and CDR2 from the germline V gene are KGHSH and LQKENI. The CDR3 totals 15 residues. Trimming shortened V by 0 bases and J by 1 base, and 8 bases separated the two germline ends. The CDR3 here is CASSPPTLRTDTQYF. The CDR3 nucleotides read TGTGCCAGCTCACCACCTACACTACGCACAGATACGCAGTATTTT.

This clonotype was detected ten times or more. The V gene is TRBV6-5, the J gene TRBJ2-1; TRBD2 aligns across 9 bases. The CDR3 extends over 15 amino acids. Trimming took 6 bases from V and 4 from J; bases not matched to a gene: 7. In germline, CDR1 is MNHEY, CDR2 SVGAGI. The CDR3 DNA reads as TGTGCCAGCAGCAATAGCGCGGGAGGGTACAATGAGCAGTTCTTC. It translates to CASSNSAGGYNEQFF.

This clonotype was found many times. This chain links TRBV20-1 with TRBJ2-1; D is undetermined. CDR1 and CDR2 from the germline V gene are DFQATT and SNEGSKA (reference sequence). V was pared by 3 bases and J by 0 bases, with 18 bases between. The CDR3 loop spans 17 amino acids. The CDR3 loop reads CSASKGFPLLSYNEQFF. In DNA, the CDR3 is TGCAGTGCTAGTAAGGGATTTCCCCTCCTCTCCTACAATGAGCAGTTCTTC.

The sample holds many counts of this clonotype. The rearrangement links TRBV5-6 to TRBJ2-7; no clear D gene. V lost 2 bases, J lost 4 bases, and 13 bases lay in between. Germline V gene data show CDR1 as SGHDT and CDR2 as YYEEEE. The CDR3 is 14 residues long. CDR3: CASSFGQPPYEQYF. CDR3 in DNA: TGTGCCAGCAGCTTCGGCCAGCCCCCGTACGAGCAGTACTTC.

This clonotype has just a few counts. The CDR3 reads CASSLPRGRGTGELFF. The CDR3 bases are TGTGCCAGCAGCTTACCTCGAGGGCGAGGCACCGGGGAGCTGTTTTTT. J is TRBJ2-2 and V is TRBV7-9, with D tentatively TRBD2 (5 bases). Trimming cost V 2 bases and J 4 bases, with 14 bases left between them. The CDR3 runs 16 residues. Germline loops: CDR1 SEHNR, CDR2 FQNEAQ (reference sequence).

The sample holds many counts of this clonotype. The chain has TRBV19 and TRBJ1-5; D remains unclear. Trimming shortened V by 5 bases and J by 8 bases, and 19 bases separated the two germline ends. The CDR3 contains 15 residues. CDR1 is LNHDA, CDR2 SQIVND, per germline (reference sequence). The DNA for the CDR3 is TGTGCCAGTAGTCAAACCCAAGCGCGCTGGGAGCCCCAGCATTTT. It codes for CASSQTQARWEPQHF.

This clonotype occurred a few times. The rearrangement uses TRBV6-5 and TRBJ2-1, with 10 bases aligning to TRBD1. The length of the CDR3 is 18 residues. From germline, CDR1 is MNHEY and CDR2 SVGAGI. The ends lost 4 bases at V and 0 bases at J; junction bases unmatched: 9. The CDR3, as DNA: TGTGCCAGCAGTTGGGACAGGGGTCTAGCGGCCTCCTACAATGAGCAGTTCTTC. Its protein product is CASSWDRGLAASYNEQFF.

This clonotype was counted at least ten times. The genes are TRBV12-3 or TRBV12-4 and TRBJ1-5; the D gene is possibly TRBD1 (5 bases). This CDR3 contains 13 residues. The V end lost 1 base, the J end lost 5 bases, and 6 bases lay between the germline ends. CDR3 in amino acids: CASSLGGYQPQHF. The CDR3 DNA is TGTGCCAGCAGTTTAGGGGGGTATCAGCCCCAGCATTTT.

This clonotype appeared many times. The chain carries TRBV9 and TRBJ2-3; D could derive from TRBD1 or TRBD2 (5 bases each). The germline V gene encodes CDR1 SGDLS and CDR2 YYNGEE. The V gene lost 4 bases and the J gene lost 6 bases, with 15 bases spanning the gap. The CDR3 contains 14 residues. In DNA form, the CDR3 reads TGTGCCAGCAGCCTCCAAAAGGGGAGCGATACGCAGTATTTT. Its protein is CASSLQKGSDTQYF.

CDR3 bases: TGTGCCAGCAGTTGGGAGGTGTACCAGCCCCAGCATTTT. It specifies CASSWEVYQPQHF. The V gene is TRBV28, the J gene TRBJ1-5; no definite D call. Germline CDR1 reads MDHEN; CDR2 reads SYDVKM. The CDR3 extends over 13 amino acids. V lost 4 bases, J lost 7 bases, and 11 bases lay in between.

This clonotype has just a few counts. The chain employs TRBV2 and TRBJ2-1; 7 bases align to TRBD2. Germline CDR1 and CDR2: SNHLY and FYNNEI. This CDR3 has 15 amino acids. With V trimmed by 6 bases and J by 5 bases, 10 bases remained unmatched. The CDR3 nucleotides read TGTGCCAGCAGATTCTCTAGCGGTCTCCACAATGAGCAGTTCTTC. Amino acids: CASRFSSGLHNEQFF. The full variable domain, completed using reference TRBV2 and TRBJ2-1, is EPEVTQTPSHQVTQMGQEVILRCVPISNHLYFYWYRQILGQKVEFLVSFYNNEISEKSEIFDDQFSVERPDGSNFTLKIRSTKLEDSAMYFCASRFSSGLHNEQFFGPGTRLTVL.

This clonotype was detected ten times or more. This sequence joins TRBV12-3 or TRBV12-4 and TRBJ1-5; a weak D match, TRBD1 (5 bases). The V gene lost 2 bases and the J gene lost 6 bases, with 29 bases spanning the gap. CDR3 length: 20 amino acids. CDR3 bases: TGTGCCAGCAGTTTAATCGGTGTGGGGCCAGGGCCGATCTCCGGTCAGCCCCAGCATTTT. Its translation is CASSLIGVGPGPISGQPQHF.

This clonotype was counted ten times or more. The rearrangement joins TRBV5-6 to TRBJ2-1; 12 bases agree with TRBD2. V lost 3 bases, J lost 10 bases, and 11 bases stayed unmatched. Germline values: CDR1 SGHDT, CDR2 YYEEEE. CDR3 length equals 16 residues. The CDR3 reads CASSSLRLAGVNEQFF. CDR3 nucleotides: TGTGCCAGCAGCTCCCTTAGACTAGCGGGAGTAAACGAGCAGTTCTTC.

This sequence joins TRBV27 and TRBJ2-3; D gene ambiguous. This CDR3 contains 13 residues. Germline-derived CDR1 and CDR2 are MNHEY and SMNVEV (reference sequence). The V end was cut by 3 bases, the J end by 5 bases, with 9 bases between. CDR3 residues: CASSLGWGDTQYF. The CDR3 nucleotides read TGTGCCAGCAGTTTGGGGTGGGGAGATACGCAGTATTTT.

DNA for the CDR3: TGTGCCAGCAGCTTAGTCCCCATAGCGGGAGGGGGGAATGAGCAGTTCTTC. Protein: CASSLVPIAGGGNEQFF. This chain uses TRBV7-3 with TRBJ2-1, with 11 bases aligning to TRBD2. This CDR3 is 17 amino acids long. Germline V gene sequence: CDR1 SGHTA, CDR2 FQGTGA. The ends lost 2 bases at V and 7 bases at J; junction bases unmatched: 10.

This clonotype showed up many times. The V gene is TRBV12-3 or TRBV12-4, the J gene TRBJ2-7, with 13 positions matching TRBD2. Trimming cost V 1 base and J 4 bases; bases outside gene matches: 4. CDR3 length: 16 amino acids. The CDR3 region is CASSLGTSGGIYEQYF. CDR3 DNA sequence: TGTGCCAGCAGTTTAGGGACTAGCGGGGGTATTTACGAGCAGTACTTC.